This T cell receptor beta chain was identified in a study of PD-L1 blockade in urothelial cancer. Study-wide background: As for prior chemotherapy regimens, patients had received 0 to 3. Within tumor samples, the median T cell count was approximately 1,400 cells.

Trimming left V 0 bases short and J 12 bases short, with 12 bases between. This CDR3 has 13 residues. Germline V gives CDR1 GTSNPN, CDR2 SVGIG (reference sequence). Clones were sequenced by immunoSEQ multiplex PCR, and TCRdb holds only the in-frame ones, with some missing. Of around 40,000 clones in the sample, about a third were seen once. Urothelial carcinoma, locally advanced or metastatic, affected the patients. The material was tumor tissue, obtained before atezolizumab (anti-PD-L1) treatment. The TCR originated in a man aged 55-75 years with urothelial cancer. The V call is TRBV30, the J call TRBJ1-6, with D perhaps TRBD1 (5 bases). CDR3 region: CAWSVDSRVPLHF. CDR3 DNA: TGTGCCTGGAGTGTAGACAGTCGGGTACCCCTCCACTTT. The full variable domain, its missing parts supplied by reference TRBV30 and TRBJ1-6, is SQTIHQWPATLVQPVGSPLSLECTVEGTSNPNLYWYRQAAGRGLQLLFYSVGIGQISSEVPQNLSASRPQDRQFILSSKKLLLSDSGFYLCAWSVDSRVPLHFGNGTRLTVT.